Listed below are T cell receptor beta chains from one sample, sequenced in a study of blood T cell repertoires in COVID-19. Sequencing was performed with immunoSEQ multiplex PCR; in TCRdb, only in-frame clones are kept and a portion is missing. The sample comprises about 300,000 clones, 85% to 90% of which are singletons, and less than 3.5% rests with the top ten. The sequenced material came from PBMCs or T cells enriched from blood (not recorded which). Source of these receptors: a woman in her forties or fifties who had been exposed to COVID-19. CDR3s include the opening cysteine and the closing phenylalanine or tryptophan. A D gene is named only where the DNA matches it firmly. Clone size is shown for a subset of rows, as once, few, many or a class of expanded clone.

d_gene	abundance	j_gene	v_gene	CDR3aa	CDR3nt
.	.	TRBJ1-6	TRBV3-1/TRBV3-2	CASSQGNYSPLHF	TGTGCCAGCAGCCAGGGCAATTATTCACCCCTCCACTTT
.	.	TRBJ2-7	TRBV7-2	CASSLKAGASYEQYF	TGTGCCAGCAGCTTAAAGGCAGGGGCCTCCTACGAGCAGTACTTC
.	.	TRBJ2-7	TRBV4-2	CASSQGFTGYYEQYF	TGTGCCAGCAGCCAAGGGTTCACGGGGTACTACGAGCAGTACTTC
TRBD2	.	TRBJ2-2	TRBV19	CASSPTSGGYTGELFF	TGTGCCAGTAGTCCCACTAGCGGGGGGTACACCGGGGAGCTGTTTTTT
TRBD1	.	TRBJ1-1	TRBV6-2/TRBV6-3	CASSRQGPEAFF	TGTGCCAGCAGTCGACAGGGCCCTGAAGCTTTCTTT
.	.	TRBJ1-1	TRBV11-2	CASSFSLVNTEAFF	TGTGCCAGCAGCTTCTCACTGGTCAATACTGAAGCTTTCTTT
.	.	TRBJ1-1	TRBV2	CASSIDTNTEAFF	TGTGCCAGCAGTATAGACACTAACACTGAAGCTTTCTTT
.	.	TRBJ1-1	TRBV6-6	CASRGGIRAEAFF	TGTGCCAGCAGAGGGGGTATAAGAGCTGAAGCTTTCTTT
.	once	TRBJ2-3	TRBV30	CAWSVGVTTDTQYF	TGTGCCTGGAGTGTGGGAGTAACGACAGATACGCAGTATTTT
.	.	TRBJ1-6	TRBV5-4	CASSLRGSDNSPLHF	TGTGCCAGCAGCTTGCGGGGATCGGATAATTCACCCCTCCACTTT
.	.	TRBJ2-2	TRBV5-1	CASSLGQGNGELFF	TGCGCCAGCAGCTTGGGGCAGGGTAACGGGGAGCTGTTTTTT
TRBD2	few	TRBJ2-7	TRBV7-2	CASSLVGLAAEQYF	TGTGCCAGCAGCTTAGTAGGACTAGCTGCCGAGCAGTACTTC
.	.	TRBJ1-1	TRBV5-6	CASSGGTNTEAFF	TGTGCCAGCAGCGGGGGGACGAACACTGAAGCTTTCTTT
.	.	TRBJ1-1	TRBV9	CASSVVAGITEAFF	TGTGCCAGCAGCGTAGTGGCGGGGATCACTGAAGCTTTCTTT
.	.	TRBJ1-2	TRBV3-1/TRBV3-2	CASSSDRTGYTF	TGTGCCAGCAGCTCGGACAGAACAGGCTACACCTTC
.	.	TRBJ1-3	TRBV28	CASTNYRGDTIYF	TGTGCCAGCACCAATTATCGGGGGGACACCATATATTTT
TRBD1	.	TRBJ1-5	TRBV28	CASSRDSFQPQHF	TGTGCCAGCAGTAGGGACAGCTTTCAGCCCCAGCATTTT
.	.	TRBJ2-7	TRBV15	CATSRADLAGSYEQYF	TGTGCCACCAGCAGAGCCGACTTGGCGGGCTCCTACGAGCAGTACTTC
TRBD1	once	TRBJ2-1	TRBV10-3	CAIRGQGSYNEQFF	TGTGCCATCAGAGGACAGGGGTCCTACAATGAGCAGTTCTTC
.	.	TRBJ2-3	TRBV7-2	CASSSQGRVAADTQYF	TGTGCCAGCAGCTCTCAGGGAAGGGTAGCCGCGGATACGCAGTATTTT
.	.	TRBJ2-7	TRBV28	CASSLQGGEQYF	TGTGCCAGCAGTTTACAGGGCGGCGAGCAGTACTTC
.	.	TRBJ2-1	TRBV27	CASSLHTGYNEQFF	TGTGCCAGCAGTTTACATACAGGCTACAATGAGCAGTTCTTC
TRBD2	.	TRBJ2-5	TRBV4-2	CASSQEVAGGPRETQYF	TGTGCCAGCAGCCAAGAGGTAGCGGGGGGGCCTAGAGAGACCCAGTACTTC
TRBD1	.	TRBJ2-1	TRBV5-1	CASSLGGQGYNEQFF	TGCGCCAGCAGCTTGGGGGGACAGGGCTACAATGAGCAGTTCTTC
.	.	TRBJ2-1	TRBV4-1	CASSQVLIESNEQFF	TGCGCCAGCAGCCAAGTTCTGATAGAGTCCAATGAGCAGTTCTTC
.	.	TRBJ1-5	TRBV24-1	CATSAQVGNQPQHF	TGTGCCACCAGTGCACAGGTCGGCAATCAGCCCCAGCATTTT
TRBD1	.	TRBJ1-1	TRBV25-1	CASSAGQKNTEAFF	TGTGCCAGCAGTGCGGGACAGAAGAACACTGAAGCTTTCTTT
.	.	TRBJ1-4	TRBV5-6	CASSRYPEEPEKLFF	TGTGCCAGCAGCCGATACCCGGAGGAGCCGGAAAAACTGTTTTTT
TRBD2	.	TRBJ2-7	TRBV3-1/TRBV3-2	CASSKGLGSEQYF	TGTGCCAGCAGCAAGGGACTAGGGTCGGAGCAGTACTTC
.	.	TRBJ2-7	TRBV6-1	CASSETPDTSYEQYF	TGTGCCAGCAGTGAAACCCCGGACACCTCCTACGAGCAGTACTTC
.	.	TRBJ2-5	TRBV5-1	CASSLVRGSRETQYF	TGCGCCAGCAGCTTGGTCCGGGGGAGTCGAGAGACCCAGTACTTC